The T cell receptor beta chain described here comes from a study of blood T cells in healthy people across ages. Background on the study: Template switching picked up about one barcoded beta molecule for each two T cells.

This clonotype was observed at least ten times. The antigen is undetermined. Whole-study results and caveats: Naive T cell percentage showed a strong correlation with TCR beta diversity. PBMCs were not sorted, which prevented a conclusive comparison of naive versus antigen-experienced cells.

No fewer than 5 micrograms of total RNA were isolated from every sample. With a J-beta primer mix and a sample-barcoded 5' primer, a second PCR ran about 7 to 12 cycles. TCRdb re-analysed the 5' RACE reads in MiXCR, keeping a single row per CDR3 protein. The table shows fewer than 900,000 distinct CDR3 sequences, with around half occurring only once. The sequenced material came from blood. This sequence originates from a woman in her fifties or sixties in good health.

Written as DNA, the CDR3 is TGCAGTGTTTCCGGGAGCTCCTACGAGCAGTACTTC. The encoded protein is CSVSGSSYEQYF. J is TRBJ2-7 and V is TRBV29-1; D may be TRBD2 (6 bases). CDR1 SQVTM and CDR2 ANQGSEA come from the germline V gene. There are 12 residues in the CDR3.